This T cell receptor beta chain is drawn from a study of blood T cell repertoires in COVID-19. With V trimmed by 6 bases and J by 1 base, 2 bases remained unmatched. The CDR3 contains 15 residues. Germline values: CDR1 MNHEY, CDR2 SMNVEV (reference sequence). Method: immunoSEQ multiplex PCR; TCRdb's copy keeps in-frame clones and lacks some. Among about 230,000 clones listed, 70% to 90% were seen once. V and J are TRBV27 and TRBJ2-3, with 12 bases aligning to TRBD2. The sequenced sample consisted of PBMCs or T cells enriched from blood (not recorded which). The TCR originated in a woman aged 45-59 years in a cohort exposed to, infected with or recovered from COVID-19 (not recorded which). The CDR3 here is CASRWTSGGTDTQYF. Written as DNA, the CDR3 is TGTGCCAGCAGATGGACTAGCGGGGGCACAGATACGCAGTATTTT.